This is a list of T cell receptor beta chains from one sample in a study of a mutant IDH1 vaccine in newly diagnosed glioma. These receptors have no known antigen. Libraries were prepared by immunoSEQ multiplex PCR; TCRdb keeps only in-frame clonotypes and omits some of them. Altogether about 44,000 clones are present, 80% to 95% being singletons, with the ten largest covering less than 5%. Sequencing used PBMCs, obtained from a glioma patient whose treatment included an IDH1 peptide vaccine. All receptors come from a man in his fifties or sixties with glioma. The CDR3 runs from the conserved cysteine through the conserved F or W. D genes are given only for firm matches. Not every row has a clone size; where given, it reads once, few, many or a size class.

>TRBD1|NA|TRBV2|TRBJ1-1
TGTGCCAGCGGTAAACAGGGGGTAAACACTGAAGCTTTCTTT
CASGKQGVNTEAFF
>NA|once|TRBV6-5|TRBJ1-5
TGTGCCAGCAGTTCGTATAGTGGCAATCAGCCCCAGCATTTT
CASSSYSGNQPQHF
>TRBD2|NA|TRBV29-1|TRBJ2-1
TGCAGCGTGCTAGCGGGGCCCTACCACAATGAGCAGTTCTTC
CSVLAGPYHNEQFF
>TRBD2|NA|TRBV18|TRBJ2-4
TGTGCCAGCTCACGCGGGAGTTCGGGAAACATTCAGTACTTC
CASSRGSSGNIQYF
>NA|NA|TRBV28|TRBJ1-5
TGTGCCAGCAGCCCGCTGAGTCAGCCCCAGCATTTT
CASSPLSQPQHF
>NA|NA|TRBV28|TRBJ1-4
TGTGCCAGCAGTTCCCCGCCCGGGGGCACTAATGAAAAACTGTTTTTT
CASSSPPGGTNEKLFF
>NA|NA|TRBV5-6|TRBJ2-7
TGTGCCAGCAGCTTTAGTCCCTACGAGCAGTACTTC
CASSFSPYEQYF
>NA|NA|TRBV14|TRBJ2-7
TGTGCCAGCAGCCGGACTATGGGGTACGAGCAGTACTTC
CASSRTMGYEQYF
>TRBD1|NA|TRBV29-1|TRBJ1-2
TGCAGCGTTGAGGGACAGCTCCTATTC
CSVEGQLLF
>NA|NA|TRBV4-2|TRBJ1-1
TGTGCCAGCAGCCAAGAAATCTCGGGGAATACTGAAGCTTTCTTT
CASSQEISGNTEAFF
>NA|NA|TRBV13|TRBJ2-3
TGTGCCAGCAGCCCGTCCCTGACAGCAAATACGCAGTATTTT
CASSPSLTANTQYF
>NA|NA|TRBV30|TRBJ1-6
TGTGCCTGGAGAGGTCCGGGGGGCTATTCACCCCTCCACTTT
CAWRGPGGYSPLHF
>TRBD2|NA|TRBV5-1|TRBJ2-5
TGCGCCAGCAGCGAAAGGACTAGCGGAGGTGCGGAGACCCAGTACTTC
CASSERTSGGAETQYF
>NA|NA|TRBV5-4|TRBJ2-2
TGTGCCAGCAGCTCCGGACAGTTCGCGAACACCGGGGAGCTGTTTTTT
CASSSGQFANTGELFF
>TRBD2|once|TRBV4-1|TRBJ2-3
TGCGCCAGCAGGCAAGCGGGAGGGGCAGATACGCAGTATTTT
CASRQAGGADTQYF
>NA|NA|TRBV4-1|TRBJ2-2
TGCGCCAGCAGCCTCTCCCCCACCGGGGAGCTGTTTTTT
CASSLSPTGELFF
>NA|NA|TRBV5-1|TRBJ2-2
TGCGCCAGCAGGACCAATTTACAGGGGAACACCGGGGAGCTGTTTTTT
CASRTNLQGNTGELFF
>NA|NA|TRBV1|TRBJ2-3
TGCACCAGCAGCCCGGGTGGCGGTGATCCCACAGATACGCAGTATTTT
CTSSPGGGDPTDTQYF
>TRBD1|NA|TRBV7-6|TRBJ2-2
TGTGCCAGCAGCCGAACCGGGACAGCGAACACCGGGGAGCTGTTTTTT
CASSRTGTANTGELFF
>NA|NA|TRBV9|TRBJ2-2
TGTGCCAGCAGCGTAGTTTACGGGAGCGATACCGGGGAGCTGTTTTTT
CASSVVYGSDTGELFF
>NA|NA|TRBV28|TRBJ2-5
TGTGCCAGCACCAAAAGGCCTTCGGATCAAGAGACCCAGTACTTC
CASTKRPSDQETQYF
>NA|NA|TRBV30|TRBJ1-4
TGTGCCTGGAGTGGGGGACATATCAGTGAAAAACTGTTTTTT
CAWSGGHISEKLFF
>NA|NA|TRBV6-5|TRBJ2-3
TGTGCCAGCCGACCCCTCGTACGCACAGATACGCAGTATTTT
CASRPLVRTDTQYF
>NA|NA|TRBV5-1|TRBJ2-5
TGCGCCAGCAGCCTTGAAGAGACCCAGTACTTC
CASSLEETQYF
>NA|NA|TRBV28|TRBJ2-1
TGTGCCAGCAGCGAGACTAGACCTACTAGAGGGCAGTTCTTC
CASSETRPTRGQFF
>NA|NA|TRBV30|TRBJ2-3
TGTGCCTGGAGACACCCCGGGGGCACAGATACGCAGTATTTT
CAWRHPGGTDTQYF
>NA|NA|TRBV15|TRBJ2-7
TGTGCCACCAGCAGAGAGGGCAGGGTGGAATACGAGCAGTACTTC
CATSREGRVEYEQYF
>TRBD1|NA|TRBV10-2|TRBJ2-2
TGCGCCAGCAGACAGGGGGCCGCGAACACCGGGGAGCTGTTTTTT
CASRQGAANTGELFF
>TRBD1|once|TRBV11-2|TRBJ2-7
TGTGCCAGCAGCTTGACAGGGTTCCCAGACGAGCAGTACTTC
CASSLTGFPDEQYF
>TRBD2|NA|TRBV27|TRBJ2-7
TGTGCCAGCAGTGGCGGGAGCTCCTACGAGCAGTACTTC
CASSGGSSYEQYF
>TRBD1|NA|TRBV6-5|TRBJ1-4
TGTGCCAGCAGTTACTGGGGACAGGGGCACGAAAAACTGTTTTTT
CASSYWGQGHEKLFF
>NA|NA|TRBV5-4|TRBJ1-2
TGTGCCAGCAGCTCTTACAGGGCTGGCTACACCTTC
CASSSYRAGYTF
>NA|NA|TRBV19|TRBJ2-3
TGTGCCAGTAGTCGTAGAACAGATACGCAGTATTTT
CASSRRTDTQYF
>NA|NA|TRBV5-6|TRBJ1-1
TGTGCCAGCAGCTTGGAGGGTGTATCGCGATTTAACACTGAAGCTTTCTTT
CASSLEGVSRFNTEAFF
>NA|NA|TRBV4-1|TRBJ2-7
TGCGCCAGCAGCCAAGGAATCAGTGGGCACAGATACTACGAGCAGTACTTC
CASSQGISGHRYYEQYF
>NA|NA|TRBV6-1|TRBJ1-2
TGTGCCAGCAGTGCTGGACGGTTAAACTATGGCTACACCTTC
CASSAGRLNYGYTF
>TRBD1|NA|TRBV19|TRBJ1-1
TGTGCCAGTAGAAAACTGCTCAGGGGGCACTGGACTGAAGCTTTCTTT
CASRKLLRGHWTEAFF
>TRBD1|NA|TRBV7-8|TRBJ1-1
TGTGCCAGCAGCACCCGGACAGGAGCGCGGACTGAAGCTTTCTTT
CASSTRTGARTEAFF
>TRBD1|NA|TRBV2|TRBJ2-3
TGTGCCAGCAGTGGGTGGCAGGGGGCCGGAGATACGCAGTATTTT
CASSGWQGAGDTQYF
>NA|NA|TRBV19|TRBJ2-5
TGTGCCAGTAGTACAGACCCTACAGGCTCGTACCAAGAGACCCAGTACTTC
CASSTDPTGSYQETQYF
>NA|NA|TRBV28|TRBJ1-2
TGTGCCAGCAGTTTATTGACAGCTTTATATGGCTACACCTTC
CASSLLTALYGYTF
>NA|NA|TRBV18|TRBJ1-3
TGTGCCAGCTCACCCCCCAGTCGTCACTCTGGAAACACCATATATTTT
CASSPPSRHSGNTIYF
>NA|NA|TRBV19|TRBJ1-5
TGTGCCAGTACAATTAGTGGGGTCCATCAGCCCCAGCATTTT
CASTISGVHQPQHF
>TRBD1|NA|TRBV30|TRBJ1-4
TGTGCCTGGAGAGACAGGGCCACTAATGAAAAACTGTTTTTT
CAWRDRATNEKLFF
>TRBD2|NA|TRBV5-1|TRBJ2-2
TGCGCCAGCAGCCAACAGACTAGCGGGAGCCCCGGGGAGCTGTTTTTT
CASSQQTSGSPGELFF